These 9 T cell receptor beta chains came from one sample sequenced in a study of blood T cell repertoires in COVID-19. Libraries were prepared by immunoSEQ multiplex PCR; TCRdb keeps only in-frame clonotypes and omits some of them. The repertoire holds 180,000 or so clones, approximately 89% seen once, with roughly 8.2% in the top ten. Sequencing input: peripheral blood. The receptors derive from a woman in her fifties or sixties with acute or convalescent COVID-19.

The rearrangement joins TRBV6-1 to TRBJ1-1; 7 bases are shared with TRBD1. The CDR3 length is 15 residues. The V gene's germline CDR1 is MNHNS and CDR2 SASEGT. V was clipped by 6 bases and J by 2 bases; unmatched bases: 9. This CDR3 reads CASRPRGTANTEAFF. In DNA form, the CDR3 reads TGTGCCAGCAGACCTCGTGGGACAGCCAACACTGAAGCTTTCTTT.

This chain joins TRBV5-8 and TRBJ1-2; TRBD1 matches at 8 bases. CDR3 length: 14 amino acids. Germline V gene lookup returns CDR1 SGHTS and CDR2 YDEGEE. V lost 4 bases to trimming and J lost 2 bases; unmatched junction nucleotides: 4. The CDR3 loop reads CASSNPGGNYGYTF. CDR3 nucleotide sequence: TGTGCCAGCAGCAATCCAGGGGGCAACTATGGCTACACCTTC.

The chain uses TRBV30 and TRBJ1-1; D is unresolved. From germline, CDR1 is GTSNPN and CDR2 SVGIG (reference sequence). The V and J ends lost 5 bases and 0 bases respectively, with 10 bases between them. This CDR3 contains 13 residues. The CDR3 here is CAWGRFMNTEAFF. The DNA of the CDR3 is TGTGCCTGGGGCCGTTTTATGAACACTGAAGCTTTCTTT. The full variable domain, rest sourced from reference TRBV30 and TRBJ1-1, is SQTIHQWPATLVQPVGSPLSLECTVEGTSNPNLYWYRQAAGRGLQLLFYSVGIGQISSEVPQNLSASRPQDRQFILSSKKLLLSDSGFYLCAWGRFMNTEAFFGQGTRLTVV.

This chain joins TRBV29-1 and TRBJ2-1; D is undetermined. With 8 bases removed from V and 6 bases from J, the gap between germline ends came to 14 bases. The germline V gene has CDR1 SQVTM and CDR2 ANQGSEA. The CDR3 has 12 amino acids. The CDR3 sequence: CSSRKVGNEQFF. The CDR3 DNA is TGCAGCTCCAGGAAGGTAGGCAATGAGCAGTTCTTC.

V and J are TRBV18 and TRBJ1-2; D possibly corresponds to TRBD1 (5 bases). The CDR3 is 16 residues long. V lost 2 bases, J lost 4 bases, and 17 bases lay in between. Germline CDR1 KGHSH, CDR2 LQKENI. CDR3 loop: CASSPVGTRATYGYTF. The CDR3, as DNA: TGTGCCAGCTCACCAGTCGGGACTCGCGCGACCTATGGCTACACCTTC.

This clone was recorded only once. This chain links TRBV27 with TRBJ1-5, with D possibly being TRBD1 (5 bases). The CDR3 covers 14 residues. The V end lost 6 bases, the J end lost 5 bases, and 14 bases lay between the germline ends. Germline V lookup: CDR1 MNHEY, CDR2 SMNVEV (reference sequence). The DNA for the CDR3 is TGTGCCAGCAGCCCCACAGGCACTTATCAGCCCCAGCATTTT. Translated: CASSPTGTYQPQHF.

This clone appeared once. This chain joins TRBV10-3 and TRBJ1-4; maybe TRBD1 (5 bases). The ends were cut back, 2 bases at V and 7 bases at J, with 11 bases in the middle. In germline, CDR1 is ENHRY, CDR2 SYGVKD. The CDR3 runs 14 residues. CDR3 in amino acids: CAISEERGGEKLFF. DNA for the CDR3: TGTGCCATCAGTGAGGAAAGGGGTGGTGAAAAACTGTTTTTT.

The gene calls are TRBV6-1 and TRBJ2-7; D is uncertain. CDR1 is MNHNS, CDR2 SASEGT, per germline. Trimming shortened V by 3 bases and J by 0 bases, and 6 bases separated the two germline ends. This CDR3 region has 13 residues. CDR3 sequence reads: CASSDHNSYEQYF. The CDR3 nucleotides read TGTGCCAGCAGTGATCACAACTCCTACGAGCAGTACTTC.

This chain uses TRBV10-1 with TRBJ2-4, with 8 positions matching TRBD2. Looked up from germline, CDR1 is WNHNN and CDR2 is SYGVQD (reference sequence). The CDR3 contains 17 residues. The V segment lost 8 bases and the J segment 11 bases; nucleotides outside the gene matches: 23. The CDR3 coding sequence is TGCGCCAGCTCGACTCACCTGCGAAGTAGCGGGAAGGTGGTTCAGTACTTC. It is translated as CASSTHLRSSGKVVQYF.